A selection of T cell receptor beta chains follows, all from one sample in a study of Graves' ophthalmopathy and Graves' hyperthyroidism. TCRdb analysed the multiplex PCR reads with MiXCR anew, one entry per CDR3 protein. Of over a million distinct CDR3 sequences in the sample, less than 45% were seen once. Sequenced: peripheral blood or thyroid tissue (not recorded which). Source of these receptors: an adult man with Graves' hyperthyroidism. Each CDR3 is given with its conserved first and last residue. The D gene is left open where the match is weak. Size tells how often a clone was seen (once, few, many) or the class of an expanded clone, and some rows leave it out.

v_gene: TRBV20-1
j_gene: TRBJ2-7
d_gene: TRBD2
abundance: -
CDR3aa: CSVRGAGGYEQYF
CDR3nt: TGCAGTGTCCGGGGAGCGGGGGGGTACGAGCAGTACTTC

v_gene: TRBV7-3
j_gene: TRBJ2-7
d_gene: -
abundance: -
CDR3aa: CASSSLFTEQQYF
CDR3nt: TGTGCCAGCAGCTCCCTGTTTACGGAACAGCAGTACTTC

v_gene: TRBV4-3
j_gene: TRBJ1-2
d_gene: -
abundance: few
CDR3aa: CASSQAGKENNYGYTF
CDR3nt: TGCGCCAGCAGCCAAGCAGGAAAAGAGAATAACTATGGCTACACCTTC

v_gene: TRBV7-9
j_gene: TRBJ1-1
d_gene: TRBD1
abundance: few
CDR3aa: CASSPGTGKRTEAFF
CDR3nt: TGTGCCAGCAGCCCCGGGACAGGGAAGAGGACTGAAGCTTTCTTT

v_gene: TRBV20-1
j_gene: TRBJ2-7
d_gene: -
abundance: -
CDR3aa: CSARDPADIYYEQYF
CDR3nt: TGCAGTGCTAGAGATCCCGCGGACATCTACTACGAGCAGTACTTC

v_gene: TRBV7-9
j_gene: TRBJ1-2
d_gene: -
abundance: -
CDR3aa: CASTYRRTLDYGYTF
CDR3nt: TGTGCCAGCACCTACAGGAGGACGCTAGACTATGGCTACACCTTC

v_gene: TRBV3-1
j_gene: TRBJ1-2
d_gene: -
abundance: few
CDR3aa: CASSQAVGTLSGYGYTF
CDR3nt: TGTGCCAGCAGCCAAGCAGTAGGGACCCTCTCGGGTTATGGCTACACCTTC

v_gene: TRBV5-8
j_gene: TRBJ1-2
d_gene: -
abundance: many
CDR3aa: CASSLVGGDDYTF
CDR3nt: TGTGCCAGCAGCTTGGTGGGGGGCGATGACTACACCTTC

v_gene: TRBV15
j_gene: TRBJ1-2
d_gene: -
abundance: -
CDR3aa: CATSTGMAGYTF
CDR3nt: TGTGCCACCAGCACAGGGATGGCTGGCTACACCTTC

v_gene: TRBV4-1
j_gene: TRBJ2-5
d_gene: TRBD2
abundance: few
CDR3aa: CASSQVAGGEETQYF
CDR3nt: TGCGCCAGCAGCCAAGTAGCGGGGGGGGAAGAGACCCAGTACTTC

v_gene: TRBV10-3
j_gene: TRBJ2-7
d_gene: TRBD2
abundance: many
CDR3aa: CASSYSLAGSYEQYF
CDR3nt: TGTGCCAGCAGTTACTCACTAGCGGGCTCCTACGAGCAGTACTTC

v_gene: TRBV20-1
j_gene: TRBJ2-5
d_gene: TRBD1
abundance: many
CDR3aa: CSASRDSQYF
CDR3nt: TGCAGTGCTTCCCGGGACAGCCAGTACTTC

v_gene: TRBV20-1
j_gene: TRBJ1-1
d_gene: -
abundance: few
CDR3aa: CSAPPPLNTEAFF
CDR3nt: TGCAGTGCGCCTCCACCTTTGAACACTGAAGCTTTCTTT

v_gene: TRBV7-9
j_gene: TRBJ2-3
d_gene: -
abundance: -
CDR3aa: CASSQAGRTDTQYF
CDR3nt: TGTGCCAGCAGCCAAGCAGGGCGCACAGATACGCAGTATTTT

v_gene: TRBV2
j_gene: TRBJ2-7
d_gene: TRBD2
abundance: many
CDR3aa: CASRPLAGLENEQYF
CDR3nt: TGTGCCAGCAGACCCCTAGCGGGGCTAGAGAACGAGCAGTACTTC

v_gene: TRBV19
j_gene: TRBJ1-1
d_gene: TRBD1
abundance: -
CDR3aa: CASTNWEDRAFF
CDR3nt: TGTGCCAGTACAAATTGGGAGGACAGGGCTTTCTTT

v_gene: TRBV10-3
j_gene: TRBJ2-7
d_gene: TRBD1
abundance: -
CDR3aa: CAISATGTVYEQYF
CDR3nt: TGTGCCATCAGCGCCACCGGGACAGTCTACGAGCAGTACTTC

v_gene: TRBV4-1
j_gene: TRBJ2-5
d_gene: -
abundance: -
CDR3aa: CASSQPTEGPETQYF
CDR3nt: TGCGCCAGCAGCCAACCGACGGAGGGACCAGAGACCCAGTACTTC

v_gene: TRBV15
j_gene: TRBJ1-5
d_gene: -
abundance: -
CDR3aa: CAWSNSNQPQHF
CDR3nt: TGTGCCTGGAGTAATAGCAATCAGCCCCAGCATTTT

v_gene: TRBV28
j_gene: TRBJ2-7
d_gene: -
abundance: once
CDR3aa: CASSLFGGQYF
CDR3nt: TGTGCCAGCAGTTTATTCGGGGGGCAGTACTTC

v_gene: TRBV7-2
j_gene: TRBJ2-7
d_gene: TRBD2
abundance: few
CDR3aa: CASSLGGTSGATYEQYF
CDR3nt: TGTGCCAGCAGCTTAGGGGGGACTAGCGGGGCTACCTACGAGCAGTACTTC

v_gene: TRBV7-6
j_gene: TRBJ1-4
d_gene: TRBD1
abundance: many
CDR3aa: CASSPDRGEEKLFF
CDR3nt: TGTGCCAGCAGCCCTGACAGGGGCGAAGAAAAACTGTTTTTT

v_gene: TRBV20-1
j_gene: TRBJ1-5
d_gene: -
abundance: many
CDR3aa: CSARPLDSNQPQHF
CDR3nt: TGCAGTGCTAGGCCCCTCGACAGCAATCAGCCCCAGCATTTT

v_gene: TRBV7-9
j_gene: TRBJ2-7
d_gene: TRBD1
abundance: -
CDR3aa: CASSPGTVGEFSEQYF
CDR3nt: TGTGCCAGCTCACCGGGGACAGTGGGCGAATTCTCCGAGCAGTACTTC

v_gene: TRBV7-6
j_gene: TRBJ2-5
d_gene: -
abundance: many
CDR3aa: CASSLVAAGRVLETQYF
CDR3nt: TGTGCCAGCAGCTTAGTTGCGGCGGGGCGTGTGTTGGAGACCCAGTACTTC

v_gene: TRBV15
j_gene: TRBJ2-2
d_gene: TRBD1
abundance: many
CDR3aa: CATSQTHRGNTGELFF
CDR3nt: TGTGCCACCAGCCAGACCCACAGGGGGAACACCGGGGAGCTGTTTTTT

v_gene: TRBV20-1
j_gene: TRBJ1-2
d_gene: -
abundance: many
CDR3aa: CSAMGSGSGAF
CDR3nt: TGCAGTGCTATGGGTTCGGGGAGCGGCGCCTTC

v_gene: TRBV2
j_gene: TRBJ2-7
d_gene: TRBD1
abundance: -
CDR3aa: CASKGTVKYEQYF
CDR3nt: TGTGCCAGCAAGGGGACAGTAAAATACGAGCAGTACTTC

v_gene: TRBV7-2
j_gene: TRBJ1-3
d_gene: -
abundance: -
CDR3aa: CASGAGGRSGSTIYF
CDR3nt: TGTGCCAGTGGAGCGGGTGGCAGGTCGGGGAGCACCATATATTTT

v_gene: TRBV20-1
j_gene: TRBJ2-7
d_gene: TRBD1
abundance: -
CDR3aa: CSADRQGAFDERYF
CDR3nt: TGCAGTGCTGACCGACAGGGGGCTTTCGACGAGCGGTACTTC

v_gene: TRBV29-1
j_gene: TRBJ1-1
d_gene: -
abundance: few
CDR3aa: CSVMVGLQGTEAFF
CDR3nt: TGCAGCGTTATGGTGGGGCTCCAGGGGACTGAAGCTTTCTTT

v_gene: TRBV11-2
j_gene: TRBJ2-7
d_gene: TRBD2
abundance: many
CDR3aa: CASSLVSPSGRRYEQYF
CDR3nt: TGTGCCAGCAGCTTAGTTAGCCCTAGCGGGAGACGATACGAGCAGTACTTC

v_gene: TRBV20-1
j_gene: TRBJ1-4
d_gene: -
abundance: many
CDR3aa: CSARWSTNEKLFF
CDR3nt: TGCAGTGCCAGGTGGTCAACTAATGAAAAACTGTTTTTT

v_gene: TRBV29-1
j_gene: TRBJ1-3
d_gene: -
abundance: many
CDR3aa: CSVGDRGNTIYF
CDR3nt: TGCAGCGTTGGAGACAGGGGAAACACCATATATTTT

v_gene: TRBV10-3
j_gene: TRBJ1-1
d_gene: -
abundance: -
CDR3aa: CASSQDGWQTNTEAFF
CDR3nt: TGTGCCAGCAGCCAAGATGGGTGGCAGACGAACACTGAAGCTTTCTTT

v_gene: TRBV15
j_gene: TRBJ1-5
d_gene: -
abundance: many
CDR3aa: CATSRPIDSNQPQHF
CDR3nt: TGTGCCACCAGCAGACCCATTGACAGCAATCAGCCCCAGCATTTT

v_gene: TRBV5-1
j_gene: TRBJ1-2
d_gene: -
abundance: -
CDR3aa: CASSLRSKGGGYTF
CDR3nt: TGCGCCAGCAGCCTGCGATCTAAGGGTGGTGGCTACACCTTC

v_gene: TRBV9
j_gene: TRBJ1-5
d_gene: -
abundance: -
CDR3aa: CASSVEIRSTVDQPQHF
CDR3nt: TGTGCCAGCAGCGTAGAGATAAGGTCCACGGTAGATCAGCCCCAGCATTTT

v_gene: TRBV29-1
j_gene: TRBJ2-7
d_gene: -
abundance: -
CDR3aa: CSVGGEQGNGYEQYF
CDR3nt: TGCAGCGTTGGGGGGGAACAGGGGAACGGCTACGAGCAGTACTTC

v_gene: TRBV5-5
j_gene: TRBJ2-7
d_gene: -
abundance: -
CDR3aa: CASSVASWLLGYEQYF
CDR3nt: TGTGCCAGCAGCGTGGCCTCTTGGCTATTGGGTTACGAGCAGTACTTC

v_gene: TRBV7-9
j_gene: TRBJ1-3
d_gene: -
abundance: many
CDR3aa: CASMEGAGNTIYF
CDR3nt: TGTGCCAGCATGGAAGGTGCTGGAAACACCATATATTTT

v_gene: TRBV9
j_gene: TRBJ2-7
d_gene: -
abundance: many
CDR3aa: CASSVVEGYEQYF
CDR3nt: TGTGCCAGCAGCGTAGTGGAAGGCTACGAGCAGTACTTC

v_gene: TRBV29-1
j_gene: TRBJ2-6
d_gene: -
abundance: -
CDR3aa: CSVESGRANVLTF
CDR3nt: TGCAGCGTTGAAAGTGGCAGGGCCAACGTCCTGACTTTC

v_gene: TRBV9
j_gene: TRBJ2-2
d_gene: TRBD2
abundance: few
CDR3aa: CASGLASGSSGELFF
CDR3nt: TGTGCCAGCGGCTTGGCTAGCGGGAGTTCCGGGGAGCTGTTTTTT

v_gene: TRBV6-5
j_gene: TRBJ2-7
d_gene: -
abundance: few
CDR3aa: CASKPDRSLYEQYF
CDR3nt: TGTGCCAGCAAACCCGACAGGAGTCTCTACGAGCAGTACTTC

v_gene: TRBV20-1
j_gene: TRBJ2-5
d_gene: -
abundance: -
CDR3aa: CSYSRQQETQYF
CDR3nt: TGCAGTTACTCGAGACAACAAGAGACCCAGTACTTC

v_gene: TRBV12-3/TRBV12-4
j_gene: TRBJ1-2
d_gene: -
abundance: few
CDR3aa: CASSLTTWDGYTF
CDR3nt: TGTGCCAGCAGCCTTACTACGTGGGATGGCTACACCTTC

v_gene: TRBV29-1
j_gene: TRBJ2-3
d_gene: TRBD1
abundance: -
CDR3aa: CSVVRQGGTDTQYF
CDR3nt: TGCAGCGTTGTTCGACAGGGTGGGACAGATACGCAGTATTTT

v_gene: TRBV7-7
j_gene: TRBJ2-5
d_gene: -
abundance: many
CDR3aa: CASSLARGAETQYF
CDR3nt: TGTGCCAGCAGCTTAGCGAGAGGGGCAGAGACCCAGTACTTC

v_gene: TRBV10-1
j_gene: TRBJ1-1
d_gene: TRBD1
abundance: -
CDR3aa: CASSVLKGAAAFF
CDR3nt: TGCGCCAGCAGTGTCCTTAAGGGGGCTGCTGCTTTCTTT

v_gene: TRBV7-2
j_gene: TRBJ1-2
d_gene: -
abundance: few
CDR3aa: CASSLVRSQDLNYGYTF
CDR3nt: TGTGCCAGCAGCTTAGTGCGGAGCCAGGACCTTAACTATGGCTACACCTTC